This T cell receptor beta chain was recovered during a study of breast tumors, draining lymph nodes, adjacent tissues. TCRdb re-called the multiplex PCR reads through MiXCR, storing one row per CDR3 protein. The sample contains about 9,000 distinct CDR3 sequences, about 40% of which appear only once. Overall study results and limits: Compared with lymph nodes, tumors were less diverse; compared with nontumor tissue, more. The data were judged consistent with most tumor T cells coming from lymph node and expanding in tumor.

Remarks on this clonotype: The antigen is unknown.

The CDR3 has 13 residues. V dropped 0 bases and J dropped 8; count of bases not matched to a gene: 3. Germline V gene data show CDR1 as ENHRY and CDR2 as SYGVKD. This sequence joins TRBV10-3 and TRBJ1-1; TRBD1 agrees at 7 bases. What was sequenced was tumor-adjacent breast tissue. This TCR came from a female donor with breast cancer. Some clones in this sample may be carry-over from other donors' samples. CDR3 bases: TGTGCCATCAGTGAGTCGGGACAGCCAGAAGCTTTCTTT. Encoded protein: CAISESGQPEAFF.